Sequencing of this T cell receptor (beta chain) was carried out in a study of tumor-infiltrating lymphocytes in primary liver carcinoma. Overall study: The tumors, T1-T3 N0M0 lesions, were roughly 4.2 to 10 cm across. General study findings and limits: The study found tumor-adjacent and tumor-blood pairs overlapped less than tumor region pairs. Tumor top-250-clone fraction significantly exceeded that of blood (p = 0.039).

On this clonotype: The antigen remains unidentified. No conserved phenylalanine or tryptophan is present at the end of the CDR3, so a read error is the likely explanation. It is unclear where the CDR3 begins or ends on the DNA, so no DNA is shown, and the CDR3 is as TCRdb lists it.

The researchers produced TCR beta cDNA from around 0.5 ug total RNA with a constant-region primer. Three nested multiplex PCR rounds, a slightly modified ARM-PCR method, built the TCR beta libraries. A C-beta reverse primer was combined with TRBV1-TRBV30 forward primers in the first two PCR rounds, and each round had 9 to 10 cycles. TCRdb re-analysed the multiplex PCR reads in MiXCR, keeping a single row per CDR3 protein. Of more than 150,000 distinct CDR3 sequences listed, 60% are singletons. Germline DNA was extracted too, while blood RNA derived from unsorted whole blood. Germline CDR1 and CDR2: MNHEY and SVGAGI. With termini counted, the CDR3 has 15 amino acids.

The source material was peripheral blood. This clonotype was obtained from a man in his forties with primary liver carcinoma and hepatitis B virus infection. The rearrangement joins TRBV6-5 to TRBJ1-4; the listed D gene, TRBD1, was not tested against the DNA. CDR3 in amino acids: CASSSAGTGNEKLLS.